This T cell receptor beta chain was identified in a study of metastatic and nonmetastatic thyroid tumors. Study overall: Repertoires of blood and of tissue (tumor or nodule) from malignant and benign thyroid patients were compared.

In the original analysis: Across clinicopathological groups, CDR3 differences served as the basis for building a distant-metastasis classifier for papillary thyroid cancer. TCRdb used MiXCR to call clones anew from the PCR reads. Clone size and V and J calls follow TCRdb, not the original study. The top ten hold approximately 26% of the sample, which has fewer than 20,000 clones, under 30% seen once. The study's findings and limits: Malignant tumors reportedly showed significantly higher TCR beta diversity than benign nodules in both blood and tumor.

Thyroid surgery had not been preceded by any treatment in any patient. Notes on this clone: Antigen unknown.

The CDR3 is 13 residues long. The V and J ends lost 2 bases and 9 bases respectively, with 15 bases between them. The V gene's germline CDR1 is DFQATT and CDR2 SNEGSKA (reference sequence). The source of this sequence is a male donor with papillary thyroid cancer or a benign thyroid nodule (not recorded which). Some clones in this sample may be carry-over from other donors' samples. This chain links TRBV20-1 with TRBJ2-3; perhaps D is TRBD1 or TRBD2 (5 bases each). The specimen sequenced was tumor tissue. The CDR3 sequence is CSARKDGGGTQYF. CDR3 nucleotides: TGCAGTGCTAGAAAGGATGGGGGTGGCACGCAGTATTTT.